These T cell receptor beta chains were read from a single sample in a study of OX40 agonist ivuxolimab in advanced cancers. Only in-frame clones appear in the TCRdb table, and some are missing; sequencing was by immunoSEQ multiplex PCR. The data show 55,000 to 60,000 clones, with approximately 88% seen just once and under 4% held by the top ten. This sample comprised CD4+ or CD8+ T cells sorted from blood, obtained in a trial of the OX40 agonist ivuxolimab. The receptors shown here come from an adult with an advanced solid tumor such as melanoma, head and neck, liver or kidney cancer. The CDR3 runs from the conserved cysteine through the conserved F or W. The D gene is left open where the match is weak. Clone sizes are given selectively: once, few, many, or a class where the clone is expanded.

V,J,D,size,CDR3,DNA
TRBV11-2,TRBJ2-6,NA,NA,CASSLGGANVLTF,TGTGCCAGCAGCCTTGGGGGGGCCAACGTCCTGACTTTC
TRBV7-9,TRBJ2-1,NA,NA,CASSNRLGVYNEQFF,TGTGCCAGCAGCAATCGACTAGGAGTCTACAATGAGCAGTTCTTC
TRBV19,TRBJ2-6,NA,NA,CASSMSRDGANVLTF,TGTGCCAGTAGTATGTCCAGGGACGGGGCCAACGTCCTGACTTTC
TRBV19,TRBJ2-7,NA,medium-sized,CASSIVWGYAEQYF,TGTGCCAGTAGTATAGTTTGGGGTTATGCCGAGCAGTACTTC
TRBV29-1,TRBJ1-1,TRBD1,NA,CSVQRGTGERAFF,TGCAGCGTCCAACGAGGAACAGGGGAGAGGGCTTTCTTT
TRBV30,TRBJ1-6,TRBD1,NA,CAWMTGVEDSPLHF,TGTGCCTGGATGACAGGGGTCGAGGATTCACCCCTCCACTTT
TRBV9,TRBJ2-7,NA,NA,CASSVSLDASSYEQYF,TGTGCCAGCAGCGTCTCCTTAGACGCCAGCTCCTACGAGCAGTACTTC
TRBV6-5,TRBJ2-7,TRBD2,NA,CASSYGTSEGYEQYF,TGTGCCAGCAGTTACGGGACTAGCGAGGGCTACGAGCAGTACTTC
TRBV30,TRBJ2-4,TRBD1,NA,CAWGTAFDAKNIQYF,TGTGCCTGGGGGACAGCCTTTGATGCCAAAAACATTCAGTACTTC
TRBV11-2,TRBJ1-1,NA,NA,CASSSHLATEAFF,TGTGCCAGCAGCTCCCATTTAGCCACTGAAGCTTTCTTT
TRBV12-2,TRBJ1-4,NA,NA,CASRLPSVAATNEKLFF,TGTGCAAGTCGCCTACCTTCGGTTGCTGCAACTAATGAAAAACTGTTTTTT
TRBV7-9,TRBJ1-4,TRBD1,NA,CASSVQGLNEKLFF,TGTGCCAGCAGCGTACAGGGGCTTAATGAAAAACTGTTTTTT
TRBV11-2,TRBJ2-1,NA,NA,CASSLNRWGEQFF,TGTGCCAGCAGCTTAAATCGATGGGGTGAGCAGTTCTTC
TRBV5-8,TRBJ2-3,TRBD2,NA,CASSRIAGASTDTQYF,TGTGCCAGCAGCCGTATAGCGGGAGCCAGCACAGATACGCAGTATTTT
TRBV6-5,TRBJ2-2,NA,NA,CASSYKNLATGELFF,TGTGCCAGCAGTTACAAAAATTTAGCCACCGGGGAGCTGTTTTTT
TRBV6-1,TRBJ1-2,NA,few,CASSETDYGYTF,TGTGCCAGCAGTGAAACTGACTATGGCTACACCTTC
TRBV6-5,TRBJ2-7,TRBD1,NA,CASSRDRGSYEQYF,TGTGCCAGCAGCCGGGACAGGGGATCCTACGAGCAGTACTTC
TRBV30,TRBJ1-1,NA,NA,CAWQTGTEAFF,TGTGCCTGGCAAACAGGGACTGAAGCTTTCTTT
TRBV19,TRBJ2-3,NA,NA,CASSNSGTDTQYF,TGTGCCAGTAGTAATAGCGGCACAGATACGCAGTATTTT
TRBV5-1,TRBJ2-2,NA,NA,CASSPGLSGELFF,TGCGCCAGCAGCCCGGGACTTTCGGGGGAGCTGTTTTTT
TRBV10-3,TRBJ2-7,NA,NA,CAISGNYEQYF,TGTGCCATCAGTGGGAACTACGAGCAGTACTTC
TRBV5-4,TRBJ2-5,TRBD2,NA,CASSLVSGGLGETQYF,TGTGCCAGCAGCTTGGTTAGCGGGGGGCTGGGAGAGACCCAGTACTTC
TRBV29-1,TRBJ1-1,NA,NA,CSVHFPTDNTEAFF,TGCAGCGTTCACTTTCCTACAGATAACACTGAAGCTTTCTTT
TRBV5-1,TRBJ2-7,TRBD1,NA,CASSRLTGDEQYF,TGCGCCAGCAGCCGGCTCACAGGGGACGAGCAGTACTTC
TRBV6-5,TRBJ1-4,TRBD1,few,CASRGTGGGEKLFF,TGTGCCAGCAGGGGGACAGGGGGAGGGGAAAAACTGTTTTTT
TRBV18,TRBJ2-7,TRBD2,NA,CASSPSGTSGTYEQYF,TGTGCCAGCTCACCATCCGGGACTAGCGGCACCTACGAGCAGTACTTC
TRBV5-5,TRBJ1-5,TRBD1,NA,CASSLLQGAGQPQHF,TGTGCCAGCAGCTTGTTACAGGGGGCAGGTCAGCCCCAGCATTTT
TRBV6-1,TRBJ1-4,TRBD1,NA,CASSAGQGDEKLFF,TGTGCCAGCAGTGCCGGACAGGGGGATGAAAAACTGTTTTTT
TRBV5-1,TRBJ2-3,NA,NA,CASSAGTPKKEYF,TGCGCCAGCAGCGCCGGGACTCCCAAAAAGGAGTATTTT
TRBV7-9,TRBJ1-4,NA,NA,CASLKSGTNEKLFF,TGTGCCAGCTTGAAATCAGGAACTAATGAAAAACTGTTTTTT
TRBV6-1,TRBJ1-1,NA,NA,CASLGRWTEAFF,TGTGCCAGCTTGGGCAGGTGGACTGAAGCTTTCTTT
TRBV4-3,TRBJ1-5,NA,once,CASSQVWAGDLPQPQHF,TGCGCCAGCAGCCAAGTGTGGGCAGGGGATCTTCCTCAGCCCCAGCATTTT
TRBV15,TRBJ2-7,TRBD1,NA,CATSRDLGQAPYEQYF,TGTGCCACCAGCAGAGATTTAGGACAGGCTCCCTACGAGCAGTACTTC
TRBV7-3,TRBJ2-1,TRBD2,NA,CASSVIAGVVVNEQFF,TGTGCCAGCAGCGTAATAGCGGGAGTAGTTGTCAATGAGCAGTTCTTC
TRBV6-6,TRBJ1-1,NA,NA,CASKDGDTEAFF,TGTGCCAGCAAGGATGGGGACACTGAAGCTTTCTTT
TRBV6-1,TRBJ1-1,NA,once,CASSFYTEAFF,TGTGCCAGCAGTTTTTACACTGAAGCTTTCTTT
TRBV2,TRBJ1-4,NA,NA,CASSAPPGQLFF,TGTGCCAGCAGTGCTCCCCCGGGACAACTGTTTTTT
TRBV5-4,TRBJ2-5,NA,NA,CASSLVGAGGTQYF,TGTGCCAGCAGCTTGGTCGGCGCCGGGGGGACCCAGTACTTC
TRBV4-1,TRBJ2-3,TRBD2,NA,CASSQEEGLGTDTQYF,TGCGCCAGCAGCCAGGAAGAAGGACTAGGCACAGATACGCAGTATTTT
TRBV19,TRBJ2-7,TRBD2,NA,CARGTTGLSYEQYF,TGTGCCAGGGGGACTACCGGATTGTCCTACGAGCAGTACTTC
TRBV5-4,TRBJ2-1,NA,NA,CASNEGGAGSYNEQFF,TGTGCCAGCAACGAGGGGGGGGCAGGCTCCTACAATGAGCAGTTCTTC
TRBV5-1,TRBJ2-3,NA,NA,CASTRGQPIDTQYF,TGCGCCAGCACTAGGGGCCAGCCCATAGATACGCAGTATTTT
TRBV19,TRBJ2-3,NA,NA,CASRERPSTDTQYF,TGTGCCAGTAGGGAGAGGCCAAGCACAGATACGCAGTATTTT